This TCR beta chain was identified during a study of T cell responses to AZD1222 COVID-19 vaccine (dated by TCRdb to 2020 to 2023). Context from the whole study: AZD1222 recipients whose second dose came at about 4 weeks and those whose second dose came at about 12 weeks were combined into one group, since spike-specific TCR depth and breadth did not differ between the two schedules. TCR sequencing was performed for 230 to 250 trial participants, of whom about 210 were given two doses of AZD1222 and approximately 25 were given two doses of MenACWY control vaccine. Trial participants were enrolled by age into subgroups of 18-55, 56-69 and 70-plus years, and around 150, 29 and 61 TCR-sequenced participants, respectively, were included in these subgroups.

A word on this clone: Its specific antigen is unknown. The sample holds no much larger clone one base away, and base qualities are not on file.

Beyond this particular receptor, the publication reports: CD4 TCRs associated with the vaccine covered the entire spike protein, and the dominant responses were in regions 160-218 and 743-854. Epitopes outside the regions mutated in the B.1.351 and B.1.1.7 variants were reportedly recognized by nearly half of the unique spike-specific TCRs. The 56-69-year group was small, and its depth increase did not reach significance, likely because of low power. Because no samples from the day 14 peak response were available, repertoires could be characterized only after the peak T cell response. Only five or six AZD1222 recipients were SARS-CoV-2 seropositive at baseline, limiting conclusions about previously exposed vaccinees. Spike-specific TCR breadth and depth rose significantly after two AZD1222 doses compared with day 0 and with MenACWY recipients. Participants were mostly white British and included more females than males, and it was suggested by the authors that clonal diversity may have been underestimated.

The CDR3 regions of human TCRbeta chains were subjected to immunosequencing. The original methods were these. Repertoire TCRs were matched against a reference library of SARS-CoV-2-specific TCRs generated with the MIRA antigen-specificity platform. Breadth was defined as the fraction of unique TCRs that were SARS-CoV-2-associated, and depth was defined as the fraction of total T cells that were SARS-CoV-2-associated. Using the MIRA data, each spike-specific TCR was assigned both to the spike region to which the TCR was reactive and to a CD4 or CD8 class. Log10-transformed breadth and depth values were compared by one-way ANOVA with Sidak's multiple comparisons tests. TCRdb holds this immuneACCESS table with in-frame rearrangements only. Some clones are missing; in checked studies, unresolved V genes explain under half, and the rest has no known cause. V and J calls and clone size are as listed in that table; D and trimming were resolved from the DNA. The sample table contains about 110,000 clones; only one count was recorded for about 89% of them. Clones ranked in the top ten supply 6% to 7% of the sample.

The time point label corresponds to: baseline before first vaccination. Vaccinee samples came from UK trials COV001 and COV002, including a single-blind randomized controlled phase 2/3 trial of AZD1222 (ChAdOx1 nCoV-19) in healthy adults. For TCRbeta chain sequencing, PBMC samples were collected from trial participants at day 0 and at day 28 after the second dose. Including cysteine and phenylalanine, the CDR3 has 14 amino acids. Only the CDR3 DNA stays, 42 bases, in frame from base 1. V drops 3 bases and J drops 7 bases, leaving 13 bases in between. The CDR1 and CDR2 encoded by the germline V gene are MDHEN and SYDVKM.

The clonotype originates from an adult in good health. Recombination linked TRBV28 to TRBJ1-5; the D gene is perhaps TRBD1, on 6 matching bases. This sample comprised peripheral blood, obtained on day 0 of AZD1222 vaccination. The nucleotide sequence reads as follows: TGTGCCAGCAGTTTGCCGTACAGGGACCAGCCCCAGCATTTT. Its protein is CASSLPYRDQPQHF.